One sample yielded the 20 T cell receptor beta chains listed below, sequenced in a study of CD8 T cells in cerebrospinal fluid in Alzheimer's disease. Reanalyzing the 10x single-cell sequencing reads, TCRdb keeps one entry per CDR3 protein, without DNA. The specimen's table records roughly 1,700 distinct CDR3 sequences. The sample comprised cerebrospinal fluid. The source of these receptors is a human donor with mild cognitive impairment.

This clonotype is classed as medium-sized by frequency. The chain links TRBV12-3 or TRBV12-4 to TRBJ2-2; the D gene TCRdb calls, TRBD1, cannot be checked with no DNA. The CDR3 consists of 15 residues. CDR3 residues: CASSPAKGYTGELFF.

By frequency, this clonotype registers medium-sized. The J gene is TRBJ1-5, the V gene TRBV28; no DNA is available, so the TRBD1 call from TCRdb remains unchecked. CDR1 and CDR2 (germline): MDHEN, SYDVKM. The CDR3 contains 13 residues. The CDR3 region is CASSIEGNQPQHF.

The chain has TRBV10-3 and TRBJ2-7. CDR1 and CDR2 (germline): ENHRY, SYGVKD. The CDR3 loop spans 13 amino acids. The CDR3 reads CAISALGWHEQYF.

The chain employs TRBV27 and TRBJ1-2; TCRdb lists TRBD1, though no DNA is available to test this call. The CDR3 length is 15 residues. Germline-derived CDR1 and CDR2 are MNHEY and SMNVEV (reference sequence). The CDR3 loop is CASSGDSLANYGYTF.

Its frequency marks this clonotype as medium-sized. The CDR3 protein is CASSLTTNTGELFF. The J gene is TRBJ2-2, the V gene TRBV5-1. This CDR3 region has 14 residues. CDR1 is SGHRS, CDR2 YFSETQ, per germline.

This clonotype is classed as medium-sized by frequency. This chain joins TRBV6-6 and TRBJ2-3; with no DNA, the TCRdb D assignment of TRBD1 cannot be verified. The CDR3 contains 14 residues. Germline-derived CDR1 and CDR2 are MNHNY and SVGAGI (reference sequence). Here the CDR3 reads CASCGTASTDTQYF.

This clonotype is labeled medium-sized based on frequency. V and J are TRBV19 and TRBJ2-5; TCRdb outputs TRBD1, but without DNA this stays unchecked. Germline CDR1 LNHDA, CDR2 SQIVND (reference sequence). The CDR3 has 13 residues. CDR3 amino acids: CASSISLQETQYF.

This clonotype is identified as medium-sized from frequency. The J gene is TRBJ1-1, the V gene TRBV18. Germline assignment: CDR1 KGHSH and CDR2 LQKENI. There are 13 residues in the CDR3. CDR3 region: CASSPRANTEAFF.

This clonotype is called medium-sized based on its frequency. The V and J genes are TRBV7-2 and TRBJ1-2. The CDR3 is made up of 14 amino acids. Germline CDR1 is SGHTA and CDR2 is FQGNSA. The CDR3 is CASSLSSREDGYTF.

This clonotype is classed as medium-sized by frequency. V and J are TRBV11-3 and TRBJ2-2; checking the TCRdb D call of TRBD1 is not possible without DNA. Germline loops: CDR1 SGHNT, CDR2 YENEEA. CDR3 length equals 18 residues. The CDR3 sequence: CASSLDQGGSVYTGELFF. Full variable domain (rest looked up from reference TRBV11-3 and TRBJ2-2): EAGVVQSPRYKIIEKKQPVAFWCNPISGHNTLYWYLQNLGQGPELLIRYENEEAVDDSQLPKDRFSAERLKGVDSTLKIQPAELGDSAVYLCASSLDQGGSVYTGELFFGEGSRLTVL.

According to its frequency, this clonotype is medium-sized. This chain uses TRBV11-2 with TRBJ1-1; as DNA is missing, the TRBD1 call by TCRdb cannot be tested. CDR1 SGHAT and CDR2 FQNNGV come from the germline V gene. The CDR3 loop spans 13 amino acids. The CDR3 reads CASSPGHGTEAFF.

By frequency, this clonotype registers medium-sized. V and J are TRBV6-2 or TRBV6-3 and TRBJ2-7. CDR3 length: 16 amino acids. Germline V lookup: CDR1 MNHEY, CDR2 SVGEGT. This chain's CDR3 is CASSYSTGRSGYEQYF.

By frequency, this clonotype is medium-sized. The chain combines TRBV20-1 with TRBJ1-1. This CDR3 contains 13 residues. Germline V gene sequence: CDR1 DFQATT, CDR2 SNEGSKA (reference sequence). This chain's CDR3 is CSASHSSSRGAFF.

This clonotype shows up as large by frequency. J is TRBJ2-7 and V is TRBV7-2; the D gene TCRdb calls, TRBD1, cannot be checked with no DNA. Germline loops: CDR1 SGHTA, CDR2 FQGNSA. This CDR3 spans 13 amino acids. Here the CDR3 reads CASSLAGAYEQYF. The full variable domain, with the rest looked up from reference TRBV7-2 and TRBJ2-7, is GAGVSQSPSNKVTEKGKDVELRCDPISGHTALYWYRQSLGQGLEFLIYFQGNSAPDKSGLPSDRFSAERTGGSVSTLTIQRTQQEDSAVYLCASSLAGAYEQYFGPGTRLTVT.

According to its frequency, this clonotype is medium-sized. The chain has TRBV9 and TRBJ2-1; TCRdb proposes TRBD2, but this gene call is untestable without DNA. Looked up from germline, CDR1 is SGDLS and CDR2 is YYNGEE. The CDR3 loop spans 14 amino acids. The CDR3 here is CASSVGEGYNEQFF.

The V call is TRBV6-4, the J call TRBJ2-3; TCRdb returns TRBD2, unconfirmable since there is no DNA. Germline CDR1 is MRHNA and CDR2 is SNTAGT. The CDR3 length is 15 residues. CDR3 loop: CASSESGGHADTQYF.

This clonotype registers medium-sized by frequency. The J gene is TRBJ2-3, the V gene TRBV20-1; with no DNA, the TCRdb D assignment of TRBD2 cannot be verified. Germline-derived CDR1 and CDR2 are DFQATT and SNEGSKA (reference sequence). The CDR3 has 13 residues. CDR3 sequence: CSAAWGATAPQYF.

Judged by frequency, this clonotype is medium-sized (0.01 to 0.1%). The chain carries TRBV30 and TRBJ1-6; TCRdb's D gene call, TRBD1, goes unchecked for lack of DNA. Germline V gene sequence: CDR1 GTSNPN, CDR2 SVGIG (reference sequence). This CDR3 is built from 13 residues. CDR3 loop: CAWSRGTHSPLHF.

The V gene is TRBV2, the J gene TRBJ1-2. The germline V gene encodes CDR1 SNHLY and CDR2 FYNNEI. The CDR3 is 13 residues long. The CDR3: CASSDGLGGGYTF.

The CDR3 spells CSAPGTSLSSYEQYF. The chain combines TRBV20-1 with TRBJ2-7; TCRdb lists TRBD2, though no DNA is available to test this call. The CDR3 loop spans 15 amino acids. From germline, CDR1 is DFQATT and CDR2 SNEGSKA (reference sequence).